Presented here are 28 T cell receptor beta chains from one specimen sequenced in a study of blood T cell repertoires in COVID-19. Assay used: immunoSEQ multiplex PCR; TCRdb lists only in-frame clones, some missing. The sample lists more than 250,000 clones, roughly 86% seen once, with over 2.5% in the top ten. Sample: PBMCs or T cells enriched from blood (not recorded which). These receptor sequences come from a woman aged 18-35 years who had recovered from COVID-19.

This clone has a handful of counts. This chain joins TRBV7-6 and TRBJ2-5; TRBD1 is a possible D gene (6 bases). Trimming stripped 5 bases from V and 2 bases from J, with 15 bases between. Germline lookup yields CDR1 SGHVS and CDR2 FNYEAQ. The CDR3 is made up of 15 amino acids. The CDR3 DNA reads TGTGCCAGCAGCCACCGTCGGACAGATCAAGAGACCCAGTACTTC. Its translation is CASSHRRTDQETQYF.

V gene TRBV15 combines with J gene TRBJ2-1; 8 nucleotides agree with TRBD2. The CDR3 has 15 residues. Losses at the gene ends were 3 bases for V and 3 bases for J; bases not matched to a gene: 4. Germline V CDR1 and CDR2: LNHNV, YYDKDF (reference sequence). The CDR3 is CATSSRAGGYNEQFF. The DNA for the CDR3 is TGTGCCACCAGCAGTAGGGCGGGGGGCTACAATGAGCAGTTCTTC.

The chain uses TRBV15 and TRBJ2-7; D uncertain. In germline, CDR1 is LNHNV, CDR2 YYDKDF (reference sequence). The ends were cut back, 3 bases at V and 0 bases at J, with 9 bases in the middle. The CDR3 extends over 14 amino acids. The CDR3 reads CATSSFTSSYEQYF. CDR3 sequence (DNA): TGTGCCACCAGCAGCTTTACAAGCTCCTACGAGCAGTACTTC.

This clone showed up just once. The sample has other DNA sequences that encode this CDR3 too. This chain's CDR3 is CASSPGQGNSPLHF. CDR3 in DNA: TGTGCCAGCTCCCCAGGACAGGGAAATTCACCCCTCCACTTT. V and J are TRBV18 and TRBJ1-6; 8 bases map to TRBD1. Germline V gene sequence: CDR1 KGHSH, CDR2 LQKENI. This CDR3 is 14 amino acids long. With V trimmed by 6 bases and J by 7 bases, 5 bases remained unmatched.

The chain combines TRBV29-1 with TRBJ2-7, with 12 bases identical to TRBD2. The CDR3 is 15 residues long. The germline gives CDR1 SQVTM, CDR2 ANQGSEA. The V gene end was trimmed by 4 bases and the J gene end by 6 bases; junction bases not matched to a gene: 10. The CDR3 here is CSVGGAGLAGSEQYF. The CDR3 DNA is TGCAGCGTTGGGGGGGCCGGACTAGCGGGGTCCGAGCAGTACTTC.

The chain carries TRBV5-1 and TRBJ2-5; 8 bases line up with TRBD1. With V trimmed by 0 bases and J by 5 bases, 9 bases remained unmatched. From germline, CDR1 is SGHRS and CDR2 YFSETQ. The CDR3 has 16 amino acids. For the CDR3, the DNA is TGCGCCAGCAGCTTGGTTCTCCAGGGGGCGGCGGAGACCCAGTACTTC. Protein sequence: CASSLVLQGAAETQYF.

This rearrangement joins TRBV9 to TRBJ2-5, with D perhaps TRBD2 (5 bases). The CDR3 runs to 14 residues. Germline assignment: CDR1 SGDLS and CDR2 YYNGEE. V was cut by 2 bases and J by 2 bases, with 10 bases left in between. CDR3 nucleotide sequence: TGTGCCAGCAGCGTGCGCGGGCTACAAGAGACCCAGTACTTC. Its protein product is CASSVRGLQETQYF.

The chain combines TRBV10-3 with TRBJ2-3, with TRBD2 identical over 8 bases. V lost 5 bases, J lost 0 bases, and 1 base stayed unmatched. The CDR3 runs to 14 residues. CDR1 ENHRY and CDR2 SYGVKD come from the germline V gene. CDR3 sequence reads: CAISRGGSTDTQYF. The CDR3 nucleotides are TGTGCCATCAGTCGGGGGGGTAGCACAGATACGCAGTATTTT.

The chain joins TRBV27 to TRBJ1-1; no clear D. The germline gives CDR1 MNHEY, CDR2 SMNVEV (reference sequence). CDR3 length: 15 residues. V lost 7 bases, J lost 0 bases, and 15 bases lay in between. The CDR3 DNA reads TGTGCCAGCACTCTCCGGGGAGACTTGAACACTGAAGCTTTCTTT. This encodes CASTLRGDLNTEAFF.

V usage is TRBV4-3 and J usage is TRBJ1-2; 8 nucleotides agree with TRBD1. J gave up 2 bases and V 1 base, and 6 bases lay outside the gene matches. The CDR3 extends over 16 amino acids. Germline CDR1 reads LGHNA; CDR2 reads YSLEER. This chain's CDR3 is CASSQAGQGANYGYTF. DNA of the CDR3: TGCGCCAGCAGCCAAGCGGGGCAGGGGGCGAACTATGGCTACACCTTC.

The V gene is TRBV7-2, the J gene TRBJ2-2; TRBD1 matches 8 bases. Germline CDR1 reads SGHTA; CDR2 reads FQGNSA. Trimming removed 1 base from V and 7 bases from J; junction bases left unmatched: 8. This CDR3 comprises 16 residues. CDR3 coding DNA: TGTGCCAGCAGCTTAGTTGGGACAGGTGGCGGCGGGGAGCTGTTTTTT. It specifies CASSLVGTGGGGELFF.

V gene TRBV28 combines with J gene TRBJ1-5; the D gene is possibly TRBD1 (5 bases). This CDR3 spans 16 amino acids. Germline lookup yields CDR1 MDHEN and CDR2 SYDVKM. Trimming took 4 bases from V and 9 from J, leaving 22 bases between them. The CDR3: CASSWALGGFERPQHF. CDR3 nucleotide sequence: TGTGCCAGCAGTTGGGCTCTCGGGGGTTTTGAACGGCCCCAGCATTTT. The complete variable domain, with remaining parts taken from reference TRBV28 and TRBJ1-5, reads DVKVTQSSRYLVKRTGEKVFLECVQDMDHENMFWYRQDPGLGLRLIYFSYDVKMKEKGDIPEGYSVSREKKERFSLILESASTNQTSMYLCASSWALGGFERPQHFGDGTRLSIL.

The chain joins TRBV20-1 to TRBJ2-5, with D possibly matching TRBD2 (6 bases). This CDR3 has 13 residues. V lost 3 bases to trimming and J lost 4 bases, with 12 bases between them. Looked up from germline, CDR1 is DFQATT and CDR2 is SNEGSKA (reference sequence). CDR3 region: CSASRLDGETQYF. DNA of the CDR3: TGCAGTGCTAGTAGACTAGATGGAGAGACCCAGTACTTC.

J is TRBJ1-5 and V is TRBV28; 10 bases match TRBD1. Germline CDR1 MDHEN, CDR2 SYDVKM. After removal of 6 bases from V and 5 bases from J, the junction contained 7 bases not matched to a gene. This CDR3 is 15 amino acids long. The CDR3 nucleotides are TGTGCCAGCAGCATGGGACAGGGGTTTTATCAGCCCCAGCATTTT. It translates to CASSMGQGFYQPQHF.

This rearrangement joins TRBV27 to TRBJ1-4; no definite D call. This CDR3 contains 17 residues. Trimming took off 6 bases at V and 5 bases at J, with 22 bases between the two ends. Germline CDR1 MNHEY, CDR2 SMNVEV (reference sequence). The CDR3 is CASSYITIQGVNEKLFF. CDR3 in DNA: TGTGCCAGCAGCTATATAACAATTCAAGGAGTGAATGAAAAACTGTTTTTT.

The chain links TRBV5-4 to TRBJ1-5; D gene unclear. From germline, CDR1 is SGHNT and CDR2 YYREEE (reference sequence). Trimming took off 2 bases at V and 4 bases at J, with 7 bases between the two ends. The length of the CDR3 is 13 residues. CDR3 protein: CASSFGGNQPQHF. The CDR3 DNA reads as TGTGCCAGCAGCTTCGGAGGGAATCAGCCCCAGCATTTT.

This clone was seen only once. The rearrangement uses TRBV30 and TRBJ2-7, with 7 bases lining up with TRBD1. The V gene's germline CDR1 is GTSNPN and CDR2 SVGIG (reference sequence). With 2 bases clipped from V and 6 bases from J, the junction kept 4 bases outside the gene matches. This CDR3 region has 12 residues. CDR3 residues: CAWSTTGVEQYF. The CDR3 DNA follows: TGTGCCTGGAGTACAACAGGGGTCGAGCAGTACTTC. Looking up the rest from reference TRBV30 and TRBJ2-7 gives the full variable domain: SQTIHQWPATLVQPVGSPLSLECTVEGTSNPNLYWYRQAAGRGLQLLFYSVGIGQISSEVPQNLSASRPQDRQFILSSKKLLLSDSGFYLCAWSTTGVEQYFGPGTRLTVT.

The chain has TRBV9 and TRBJ2-3; D gene uncertain. This CDR3 has 13 residues. The V end was cut by 1 base, the J end by 2 bases, with 5 bases between. Per the germline V gene, CDR1 is SGDLS and CDR2 is YYNGEE. CDR3 in DNA: TGTGCCAGCAGCGTAAGCCCCACAGATACGCAGTATTTT. Protein: CASSVSPTDTQYF.

The rearrangement joins TRBV5-1 to TRBJ2-3, with TRBD2 matching 13 bases. Germline-derived CDR1 and CDR2 are SGHRS and YFSETQ. Trimming took 4 bases from V and 4 from J; bases not matched to a gene: 3. CDR3 length: 15 residues. The CDR3 is CASSPGLAGSDTQYF. For the CDR3, the DNA is TGCGCCAGCAGCCCGGGACTAGCGGGATCAGATACGCAGTATTTT.

V usage is TRBV27 and J usage is TRBJ2-7, with D perhaps matching TRBD2 (6 bases). This CDR3 region has 15 residues. V lost 0 bases and J 3 bases, leaving 12 bases between the germline ends. The germline gives CDR1 MNHEY, CDR2 SMNVEV (reference sequence). CDR3: CASSLSGGAHYEQYF. The CDR3 DNA is TGTGCCAGCAGTTTATCCGGAGGGGCCCACTACGAGCAGTACTTC.

The V and J genes are TRBV5-6 and TRBJ1-1; tentative D call: TRBD1 (6 bases). V was cut by 4 bases and J by 3 bases, with 19 bases left in between. Germline assignment: CDR1 SGHDT and CDR2 YYEEEE. The CDR3 is 16 amino acids. CDR3 residues: CASSTYGGAVDTEAFF. Here the CDR3 DNA reads TGTGCCAGCAGCACGTATGGGGGGGCGGTAGACACTGAAGCTTTCTTT.

V gene TRBV11-2 combines with J gene TRBJ2-7, with TRBD1 matching 7 bases. V gave up 2 bases and J gave up 6 bases; unmatched junction bases: 4. CDR3 length: 13 residues. The germline CDR1 and CDR2 sequences are SGHAT and FQNNGV. The CDR3 reads CASSLSQGVEQYF. Here the CDR3 DNA reads TGTGCCAGCAGCTTATCTCAGGGGGTCGAGCAGTACTTC.

The chain combines TRBV6-1 with TRBJ2-5; D remains unclear. The CDR3 spans 15 residues. Trimming removed 3 bases from V and 5 bases from J, with 16 bases in between. Per germline, CDR1 MNHNS and CDR2 SASEGT. This CDR3 reads CASSDNFRLRETQYF. The CDR3 DNA follows: TGTGCCAGCAGTGACAACTTCCGGCTGAGGGAGACCCAGTACTTC.

This chain connects TRBV7-9 to TRBJ2-7, with 16 bases fitting TRBD2. Germline V gene sequence: CDR1 SEHNR, CDR2 FQNEAQ (reference sequence). V dropped 5 bases and J dropped 4; count of bases not matched to a gene: 11. This CDR3 comprises 18 residues. In DNA form, the CDR3 reads TGTGCCAGCAGCAAGACAGGGACTAGCGGGAGGGCGGTATACGAGCAGTACTTC. Its protein product is CASSKTGTSGRAVYEQYF.

This clone appeared once. This chain joins TRBV2 and TRBJ1-1, with D maybe TRBD1 (6 bases). V gave up 7 bases and J gave up 1 base, with 13 bases separating them. CDR1 and CDR2 from the germline V gene are SNHLY and FYNNEI. This CDR3 spans 14 amino acids. CDR3 sequence (DNA): TGTGCCAGCAACGTGGGCAGGGGGAACACTGAAGCTTTCTTT. It translates to CASNVGRGNTEAFF.

This clone was picked up a small number of times. The chain has TRBV7-9 and TRBJ1-5; the D gene is possibly TRBD1 (6 bases). Trimming stripped 1 base from V and 6 bases from J, with 13 bases between. This CDR3 has 15 amino acids. Germline assignment: CDR1 SEHNR and CDR2 FQNEAQ (reference sequence). The chain's CDR3 is CASSLGGGRSQPQHF. In DNA form, the CDR3 reads TGTGCCAGCAGCTTAGGCGGGGGGCGTAGTCAGCCCCAGCATTTT.

The chain joins TRBV19 to TRBJ1-2, with D maybe TRBD1 (6 bases). The V gene's germline CDR1 is LNHDA and CDR2 SQIVND (reference sequence). This CDR3 comprises 13 residues. Trimming cost V 4 bases and J 1 base, with 7 bases left between them. The DNA for the CDR3 is TGTGCCAGTAGTAAGGACAGTAACTATGGCTACACCTTC. It encodes CASSKDSNYGYTF.

The chain couples TRBV2 to TRBJ1-6; 7 bases map to TRBD1. Germline V gives CDR1 SNHLY, CDR2 FYNNEI. V gave up 4 bases and J gave up 7 bases; unmatched junction bases: 10. The CDR3 runs 16 residues. CDR3 loop: CASSVHRGSGNSPLHF. The CDR3 nucleotides read TGTGCCAGCAGTGTCCACAGGGGATCCGGGAATTCACCCCTCCACTTT.